This T cell receptor beta chain was observed in a study of blood T cell repertoires in COVID-19. Study-level information: The analysed material was cDNA or gDNA that came from T cells, B-cell-depleted T cells, or PBMCs.

Profiled with immunoSEQ multiplex PCR; TCRdb holds only in-frame clones, not every one. This table has about 82,000 clones, about 89% appearing once. The receptor comes from a woman aged 50 to 60 with acute COVID-19. Specimen: PBMCs or T cells enriched from blood (not recorded which).

CDR3 protein: CASRGGRQETQYF. The CDR3 DNA reads as TGTGCCAGCAGGGGGGGGAGGCAAGAGACCCAGTACTTC. This chain links TRBV2 with TRBJ2-5, with 7 bases identical to TRBD2. Trimming removed 6 bases from V and 2 bases from J; junction bases left unmatched: 3. This CDR3 has 13 amino acids. Looked up from germline, CDR1 is SNHLY and CDR2 is FYNNEI. Full variable domain (remainder filled in from reference TRBV2 and TRBJ2-5): EPEVTQTPSHQVTQMGQEVILRCVPISNHLYFYWYRQILGQKVEFLVSFYNNEISEKSEIFDDQFSVERPDGSNFTLKIRSTKLEDSAMYFCASRGGRQETQYFGPGTRLLVL.